This TCR beta chain was profiled in a study of blood T cell repertoires in COVID-19. This clone turned up a few times. TCRdb keeps only in-frame clones here, not all; method: immunoSEQ multiplex PCR. The data show 45,000 to 55,000 clones, about 90% seen once. V was trimmed by 4 bases and J by 0 bases, leaving 13 bases between them. This CDR3 spans 16 amino acids. From germline, CDR1 is SGHDT and CDR2 YYEEEE. The sequenced material came from peripheral blood. This receptor was obtained from a human donor in a cohort sampled during active COVID-19. The rearrangement joins TRBV5-6 to TRBJ2-2, with D perhaps TRBD1 (6 bases). CDR3 amino acids: CASSVPGHSNTGELFF. DNA of the CDR3: TGTGCCAGCAGCGTTCCGGGACATTCGAACACCGGGGAGCTGTTTTTT.